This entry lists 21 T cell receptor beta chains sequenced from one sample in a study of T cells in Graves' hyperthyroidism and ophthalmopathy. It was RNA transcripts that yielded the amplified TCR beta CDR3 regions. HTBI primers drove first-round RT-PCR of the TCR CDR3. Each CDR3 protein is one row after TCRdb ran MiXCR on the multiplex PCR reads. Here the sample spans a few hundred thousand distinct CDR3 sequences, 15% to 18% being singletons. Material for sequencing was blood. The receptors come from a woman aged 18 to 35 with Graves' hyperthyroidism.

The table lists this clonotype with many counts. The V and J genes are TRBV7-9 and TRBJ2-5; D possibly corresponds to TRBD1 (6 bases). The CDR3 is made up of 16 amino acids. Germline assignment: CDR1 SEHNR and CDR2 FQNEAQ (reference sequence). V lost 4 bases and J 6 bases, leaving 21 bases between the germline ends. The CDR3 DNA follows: TGTGCCAGCAGCTCGTCCGCGTCAAGGGGGAGAAAGACCCAGTACTTC. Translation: CASSSSASRGRKTQYF. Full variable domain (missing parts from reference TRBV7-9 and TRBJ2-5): DTGVSQNPRHKITKRGQNVTFRCDPISEHNRLYWYRQTLGQGPEFLTYFQNEAQLEKSRLLSDRFSAERPKGSFSTLEIQRTEQGDSAMYLCASSSSASRGRKTQYFGPGTRLLVL.

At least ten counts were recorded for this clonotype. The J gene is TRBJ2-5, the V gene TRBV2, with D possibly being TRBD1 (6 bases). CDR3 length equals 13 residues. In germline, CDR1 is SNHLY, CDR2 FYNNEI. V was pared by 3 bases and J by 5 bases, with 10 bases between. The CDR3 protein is CASSDGQGETQYF. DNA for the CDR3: TGTGCCAGCAGTGACGGGCAGGGGGAGACCCAGTACTTC.

The CDR3 is CSASPPGQGARTEAFF. The CDR3 DNA reads as TGCAGTGCTTCCCCACCGGGACAGGGGGCGCGTACTGAAGCTTTCTTT. This chain links TRBV20-1 with TRBJ1-1; 12 nucleotides line up with TRBD1. With 5 bases clipped from V and 5 bases from J, the junction kept 12 bases outside the gene matches. Looked up from germline, CDR1 is DFQATT and CDR2 is SNEGSKA (reference sequence). The CDR3 totals 16 residues.

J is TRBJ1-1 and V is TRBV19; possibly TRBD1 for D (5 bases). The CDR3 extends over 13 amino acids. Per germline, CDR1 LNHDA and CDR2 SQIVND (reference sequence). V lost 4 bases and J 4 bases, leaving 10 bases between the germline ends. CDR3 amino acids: CASSSIRGTEAFF. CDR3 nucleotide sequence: TGTGCCAGTAGTAGTATAAGGGGCACTGAAGCTTTCTTT.

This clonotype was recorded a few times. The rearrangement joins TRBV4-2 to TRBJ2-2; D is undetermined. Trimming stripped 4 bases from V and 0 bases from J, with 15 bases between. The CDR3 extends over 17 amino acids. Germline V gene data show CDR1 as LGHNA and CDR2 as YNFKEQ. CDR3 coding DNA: TGTGCCAGCAGCCGAAGGGAACAGCTATCGAACACCGGGGAGCTGTTTTTT. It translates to CASSRREQLSNTGELFF.

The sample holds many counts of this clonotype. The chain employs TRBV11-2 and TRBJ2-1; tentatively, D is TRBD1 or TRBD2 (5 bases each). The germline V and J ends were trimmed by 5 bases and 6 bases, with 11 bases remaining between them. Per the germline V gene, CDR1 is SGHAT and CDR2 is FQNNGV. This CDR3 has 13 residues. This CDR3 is CASSEGSSNEQFF. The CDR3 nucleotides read TGTGCCAGCAGCGAGGGGTCCAGCAATGAGCAGTTCTTC.

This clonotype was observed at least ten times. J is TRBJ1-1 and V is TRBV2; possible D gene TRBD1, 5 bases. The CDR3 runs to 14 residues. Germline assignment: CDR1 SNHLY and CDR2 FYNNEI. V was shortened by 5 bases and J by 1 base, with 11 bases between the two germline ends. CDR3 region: CASSRGPTNTEAFF. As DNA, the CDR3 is TGTGCCAGCAGTAGGGGACCGACGAACACTGAAGCTTTCTTT.

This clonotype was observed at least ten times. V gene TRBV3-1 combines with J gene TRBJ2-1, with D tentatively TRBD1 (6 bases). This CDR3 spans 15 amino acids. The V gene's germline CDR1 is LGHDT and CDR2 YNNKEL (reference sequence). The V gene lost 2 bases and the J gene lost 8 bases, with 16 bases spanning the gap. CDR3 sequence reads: CASSQTQGLGDEQFF. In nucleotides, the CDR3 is TGTGCCAGCAGCCAAACACAGGGTTTGGGGGATGAGCAGTTCTTC.

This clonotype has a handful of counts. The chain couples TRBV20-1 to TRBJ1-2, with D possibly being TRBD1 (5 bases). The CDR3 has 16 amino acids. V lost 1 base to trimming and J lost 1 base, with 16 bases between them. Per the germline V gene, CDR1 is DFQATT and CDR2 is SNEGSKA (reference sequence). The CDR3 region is CSARGPGQERNYGYTF. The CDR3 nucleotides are TGCAGTGCTAGAGGACCTGGACAAGAGCGTAACTATGGCTACACCTTC.

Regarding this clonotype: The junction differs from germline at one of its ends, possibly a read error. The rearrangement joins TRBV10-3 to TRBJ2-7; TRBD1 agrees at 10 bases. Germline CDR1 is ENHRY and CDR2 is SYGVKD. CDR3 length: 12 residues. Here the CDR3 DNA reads TGTGCCAGCAGTTGGACAGGGGGCGAGCAGTACTTC. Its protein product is CASSWTGGEQYF.

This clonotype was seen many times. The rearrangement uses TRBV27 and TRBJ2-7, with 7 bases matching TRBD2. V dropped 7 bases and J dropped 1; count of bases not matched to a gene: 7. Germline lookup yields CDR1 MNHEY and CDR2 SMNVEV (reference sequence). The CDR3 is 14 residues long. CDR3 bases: TGTGCCAGCAAGGGCGGGAGAGGGTCCTACGAGCAGTACTTC. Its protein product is CASKGGRGSYEQYF.

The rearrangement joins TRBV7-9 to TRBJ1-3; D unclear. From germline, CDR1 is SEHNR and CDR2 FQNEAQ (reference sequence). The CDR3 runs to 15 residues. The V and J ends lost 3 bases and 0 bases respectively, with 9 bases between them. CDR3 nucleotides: TGTGCCAGCAGCTTGACGGTTATCTCTGGAAACACCATATATTTT. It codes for CASSLTVISGNTIYF. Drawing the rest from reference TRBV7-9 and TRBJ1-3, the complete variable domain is DTGVSQNPRHKITKRGQNVTFRCDPISEHNRLYWYRQTLGQGPEFLTYFQNEAQLEKSRLLSDRFSAERPKGSFSTLEIQRTEQGDSAMYLCASSLTVISGNTIYFGEGSWLTVV.

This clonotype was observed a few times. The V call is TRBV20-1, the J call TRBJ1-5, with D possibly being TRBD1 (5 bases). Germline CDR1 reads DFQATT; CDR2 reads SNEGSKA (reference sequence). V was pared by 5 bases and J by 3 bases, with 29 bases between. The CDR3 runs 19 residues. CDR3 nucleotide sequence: TGCAGTGCTCCACCTCGGGCAGGGTCCGAGAAGACCTACAATCAGCCCCAGCATTTT. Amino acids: CSAPPRAGSEKTYNQPQHF.

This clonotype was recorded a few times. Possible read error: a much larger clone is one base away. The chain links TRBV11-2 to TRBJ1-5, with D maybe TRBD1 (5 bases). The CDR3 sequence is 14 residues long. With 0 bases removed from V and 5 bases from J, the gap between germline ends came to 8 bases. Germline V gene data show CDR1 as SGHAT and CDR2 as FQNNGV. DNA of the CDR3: TGTGCCAGCAGCTTAGAGGGGGTGGATCAGCCCCAGCATTTT. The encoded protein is CASSLEGVDQPQHF.

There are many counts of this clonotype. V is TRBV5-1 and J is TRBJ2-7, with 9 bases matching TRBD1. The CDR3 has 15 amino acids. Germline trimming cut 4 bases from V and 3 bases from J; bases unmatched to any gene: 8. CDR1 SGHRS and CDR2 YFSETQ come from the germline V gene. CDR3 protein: CASSPGTGIFYEQYF. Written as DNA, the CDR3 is TGCGCCAGCAGCCCCGGGACAGGGATTTTCTACGAGCAGTACTTC.

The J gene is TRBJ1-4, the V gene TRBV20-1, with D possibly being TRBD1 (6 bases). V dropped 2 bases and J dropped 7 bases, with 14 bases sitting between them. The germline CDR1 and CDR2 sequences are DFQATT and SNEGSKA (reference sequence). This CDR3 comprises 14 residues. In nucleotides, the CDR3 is TGCAGTGCTAGACCCACAGGGTACGGTGAAAAACTGTTTTTT. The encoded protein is CSARPTGYGEKLFF.

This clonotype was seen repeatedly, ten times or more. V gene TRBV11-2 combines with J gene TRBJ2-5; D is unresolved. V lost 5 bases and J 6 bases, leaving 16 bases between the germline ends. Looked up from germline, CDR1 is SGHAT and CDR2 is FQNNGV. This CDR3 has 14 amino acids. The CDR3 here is CASSPYLGWKTQYF. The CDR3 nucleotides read TGTGCCAGCAGCCCTTACTTGGGGTGGAAGACCCAGTACTTC.

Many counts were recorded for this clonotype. In DNA, the CDR3 is TGTGCCAGCAGTTACTCGAACCCTCGACAGCTTGATACGCAGTATTTT. This encodes CASSYSNPRQLDTQYF. The chain has TRBV6-6 and TRBJ2-3; D may be TRBD1 (5 bases). The ends were cut back, 0 bases at V and 6 bases at J, with 16 bases in the middle. The CDR3 loop spans 16 amino acids. Germline-derived CDR1 and CDR2 are MNHNY and SVGAGI (reference sequence).

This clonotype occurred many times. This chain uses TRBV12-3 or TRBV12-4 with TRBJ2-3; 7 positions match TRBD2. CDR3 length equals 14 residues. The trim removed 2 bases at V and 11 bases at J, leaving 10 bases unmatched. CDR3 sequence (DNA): TGTGCCAGCAGTTTAATTGTCGCGGGAGAGGTGCAGTATTTT. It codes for CASSLIVAGEVQYF.

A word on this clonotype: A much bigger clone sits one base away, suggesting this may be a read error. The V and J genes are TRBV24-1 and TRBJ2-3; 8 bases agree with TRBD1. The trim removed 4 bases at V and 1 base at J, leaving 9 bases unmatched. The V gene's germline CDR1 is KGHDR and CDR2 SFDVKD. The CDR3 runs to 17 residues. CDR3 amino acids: CATSDPRTGYGTDTQYF. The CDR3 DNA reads TGTGCCACCAGTGACCCGCGGACAGGGTACGGCACAGATACGCAGTATTTT.

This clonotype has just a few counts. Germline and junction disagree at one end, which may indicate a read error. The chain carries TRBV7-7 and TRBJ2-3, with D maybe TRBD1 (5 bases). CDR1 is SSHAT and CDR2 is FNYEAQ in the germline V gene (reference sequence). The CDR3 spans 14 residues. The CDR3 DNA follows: TGTGCTAGCAGCTTAGGGGCTACCACAGATACGCAGTATTTT. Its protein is CASSLGATTDTQYF.